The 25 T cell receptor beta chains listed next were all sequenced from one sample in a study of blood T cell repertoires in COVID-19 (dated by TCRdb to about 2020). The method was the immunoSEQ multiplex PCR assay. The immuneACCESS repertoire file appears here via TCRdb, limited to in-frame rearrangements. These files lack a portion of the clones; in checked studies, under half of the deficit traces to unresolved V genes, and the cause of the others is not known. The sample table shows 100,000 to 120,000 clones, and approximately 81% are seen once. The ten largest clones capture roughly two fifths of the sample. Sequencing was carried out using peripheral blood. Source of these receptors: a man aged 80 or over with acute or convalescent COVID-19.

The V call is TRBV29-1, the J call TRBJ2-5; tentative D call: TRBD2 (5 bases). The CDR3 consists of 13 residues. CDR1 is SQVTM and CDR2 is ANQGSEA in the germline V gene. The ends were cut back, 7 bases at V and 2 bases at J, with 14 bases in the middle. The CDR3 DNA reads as TGCAGCGCCGAGGAGTCGGGGCAAGAGACCCAGTACTTC. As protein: CSAEESGQETQYF.

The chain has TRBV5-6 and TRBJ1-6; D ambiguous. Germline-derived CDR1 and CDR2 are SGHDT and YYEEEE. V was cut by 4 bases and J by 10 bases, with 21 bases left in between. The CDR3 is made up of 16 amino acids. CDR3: CASSTYLGPGNSPLHF. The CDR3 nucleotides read TGTGCCAGCAGCACCTATCTCGGACCGGGAAACTCACCCCTCCACTTT. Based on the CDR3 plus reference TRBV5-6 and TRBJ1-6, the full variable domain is DAGVTQSPTHLIKTRGQQVTLRCSPKSGHDTVSWYQQALGQGPQFIFQYYEEEERQRGNFPDRFSGHQFPNYSSELNVNALLLGDSALYLCASSTYLGPGNSPLHFGNGTRLTVT.

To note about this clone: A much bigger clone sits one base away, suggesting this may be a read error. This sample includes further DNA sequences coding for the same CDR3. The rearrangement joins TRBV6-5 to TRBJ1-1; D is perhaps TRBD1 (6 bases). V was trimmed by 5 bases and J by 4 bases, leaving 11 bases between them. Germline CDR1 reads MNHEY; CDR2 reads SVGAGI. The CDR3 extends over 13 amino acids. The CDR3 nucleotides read TGTGCCAGCAGTCCCCGGGGGGCCACTGAAGCTTTCTTT. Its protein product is CASSPRGATEAFF.

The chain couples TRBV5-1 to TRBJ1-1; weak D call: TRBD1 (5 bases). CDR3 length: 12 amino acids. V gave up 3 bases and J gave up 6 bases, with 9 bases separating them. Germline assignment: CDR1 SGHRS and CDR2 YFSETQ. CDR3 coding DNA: TGCGCCAGCAGCTACGGACAATCTGAAGCTTTCTTT. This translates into CASSYGQSEAFF.

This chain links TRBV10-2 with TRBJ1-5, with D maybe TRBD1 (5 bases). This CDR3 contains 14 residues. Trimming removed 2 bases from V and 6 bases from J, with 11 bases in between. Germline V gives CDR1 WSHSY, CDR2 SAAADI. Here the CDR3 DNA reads TGCGCCAGCAGTGAGAGCGGGGGGGGTCAGCCCCAGCATTTT. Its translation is CASSESGGGQPQHF.

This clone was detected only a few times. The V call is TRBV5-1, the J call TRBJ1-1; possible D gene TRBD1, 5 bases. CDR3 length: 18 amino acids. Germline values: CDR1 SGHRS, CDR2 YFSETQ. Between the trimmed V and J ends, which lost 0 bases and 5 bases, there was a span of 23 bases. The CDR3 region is CASSLVVSAAAGETEAFF. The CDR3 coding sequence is TGCGCCAGCAGCTTGGTAGTTAGTGCGGCCGCGGGGGAGACTGAAGCTTTCTTT.

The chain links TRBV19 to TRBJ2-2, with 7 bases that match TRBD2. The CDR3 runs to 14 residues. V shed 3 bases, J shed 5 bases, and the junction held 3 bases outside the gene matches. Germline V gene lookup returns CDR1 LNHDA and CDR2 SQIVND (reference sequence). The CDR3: CASSIVSGTGELFF. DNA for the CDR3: TGTGCCAGTAGTATCGTTAGCGGGACCGGGGAGCTGTTTTTT.

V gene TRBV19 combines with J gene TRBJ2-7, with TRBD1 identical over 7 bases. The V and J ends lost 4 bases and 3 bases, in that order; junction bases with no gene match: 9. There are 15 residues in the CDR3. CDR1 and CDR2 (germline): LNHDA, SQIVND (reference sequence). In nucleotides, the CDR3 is TGTGCCAGTAGTACTTCAGGGGGTAGGATCTACGAGCAGTACTTC. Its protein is CASSTSGGRIYEQYF.

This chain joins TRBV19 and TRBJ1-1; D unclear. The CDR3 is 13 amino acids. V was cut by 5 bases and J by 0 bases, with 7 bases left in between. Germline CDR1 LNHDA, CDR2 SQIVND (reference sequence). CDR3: CASSRTVNTEAFF. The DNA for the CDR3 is TGTGCCAGTAGTCGTACAGTGAACACTGAAGCTTTCTTT.

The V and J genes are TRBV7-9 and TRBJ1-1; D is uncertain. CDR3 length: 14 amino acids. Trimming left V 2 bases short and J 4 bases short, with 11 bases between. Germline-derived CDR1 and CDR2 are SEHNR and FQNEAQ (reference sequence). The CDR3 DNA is TGTGCCAGCAGCTTACAAGAGGTGGTCACTGAAGCTTTCTTT. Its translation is CASSLQEVVTEAFF.

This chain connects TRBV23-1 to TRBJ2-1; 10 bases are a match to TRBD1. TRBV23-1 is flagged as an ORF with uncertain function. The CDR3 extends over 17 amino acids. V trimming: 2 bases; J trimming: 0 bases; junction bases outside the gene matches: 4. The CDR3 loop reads CASSQPGQGSSYNEQFF. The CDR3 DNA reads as TGCGCCAGCAGTCAACCGGGACAGGGGAGCTCCTACAATGAGCAGTTCTTC.

The CDR3 DNA sequence: TGCGCCAGCAGTGATGCCACCCGGGATGAGCAGTTCTTC. It yields the protein CASSDATRDEQFF. The V and J genes are TRBV10-1 and TRBJ2-1; D unclear. The CDR3 covers 13 residues. The germline gives CDR1 WNHNN, CDR2 SYGVQD (reference sequence). V was clipped by 3 bases and J by 8 bases, with 11 bases between them.

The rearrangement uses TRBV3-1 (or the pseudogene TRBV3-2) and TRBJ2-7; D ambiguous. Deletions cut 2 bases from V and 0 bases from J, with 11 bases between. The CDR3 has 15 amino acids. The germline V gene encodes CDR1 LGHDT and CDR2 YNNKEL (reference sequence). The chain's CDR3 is CASSQSSFGSYEQYF. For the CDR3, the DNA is TGTGCCAGCAGCCAATCCTCCTTCGGCTCCTACGAGCAGTACTTC.

CDR3 loop: CATSSDRGRTPLHF. CDR3 nucleotide sequence: TGTGCCACCAGCAGTGACAGGGGGCGGACACCCCTCCACTTT. The V call is TRBV15, the J call TRBJ1-6; 10 bases are shared with TRBD1. The CDR3 sequence is 14 residues long. Per the germline V gene, CDR1 is LNHNV and CDR2 is YYDKDF (reference sequence). Germline trimming cut 3 bases from V and 11 bases from J; bases unmatched to any gene: 4.

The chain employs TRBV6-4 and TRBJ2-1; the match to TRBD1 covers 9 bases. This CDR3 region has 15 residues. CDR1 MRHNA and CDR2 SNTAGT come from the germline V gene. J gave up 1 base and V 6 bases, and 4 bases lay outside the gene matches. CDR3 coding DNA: TGTGCCAGCAGCGAACAGGGGGCATCCTACAATGAGCAGTTCTTC. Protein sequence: CASSEQGASYNEQFF.

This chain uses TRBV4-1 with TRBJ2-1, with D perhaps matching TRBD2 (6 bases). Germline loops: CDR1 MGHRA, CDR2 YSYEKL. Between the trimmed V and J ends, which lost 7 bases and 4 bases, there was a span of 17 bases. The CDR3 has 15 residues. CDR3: CASTSEGPRYNEQFF. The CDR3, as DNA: TGCGCCAGCACCTCGGAGGGCCCTCGGTACAATGAGCAGTTCTTC.

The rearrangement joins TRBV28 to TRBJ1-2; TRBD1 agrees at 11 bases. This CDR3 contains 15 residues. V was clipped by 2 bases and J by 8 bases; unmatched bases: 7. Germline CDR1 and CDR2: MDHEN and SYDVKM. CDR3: CASSLGDRGRGGYTF. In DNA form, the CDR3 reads TGTGCCAGCAGTTTAGGGGACAGGGGGAGAGGCGGCTACACCTTC.

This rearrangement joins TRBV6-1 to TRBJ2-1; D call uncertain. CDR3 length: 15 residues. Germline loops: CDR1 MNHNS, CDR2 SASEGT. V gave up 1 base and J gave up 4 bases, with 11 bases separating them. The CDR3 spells CASSEVPLQYNEQFF. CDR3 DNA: TGTGCCAGCAGTGAAGTCCCCTTACAGTACAATGAGCAGTTCTTC.

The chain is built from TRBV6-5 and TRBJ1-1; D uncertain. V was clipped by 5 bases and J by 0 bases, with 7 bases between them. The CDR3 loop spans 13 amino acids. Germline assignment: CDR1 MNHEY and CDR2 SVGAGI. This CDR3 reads CASSNGMNTEAFF. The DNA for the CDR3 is TGTGCCAGCAGTAACGGTATGAACACTGAAGCTTTCTTT.

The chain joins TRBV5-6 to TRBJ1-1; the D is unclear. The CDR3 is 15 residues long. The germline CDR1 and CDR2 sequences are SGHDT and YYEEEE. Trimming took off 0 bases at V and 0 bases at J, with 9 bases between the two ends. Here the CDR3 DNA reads TGTGCCAGCAGCTTGGTTGCGGGGATGAACACTGAAGCTTTCTTT. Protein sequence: CASSLVAGMNTEAFF.

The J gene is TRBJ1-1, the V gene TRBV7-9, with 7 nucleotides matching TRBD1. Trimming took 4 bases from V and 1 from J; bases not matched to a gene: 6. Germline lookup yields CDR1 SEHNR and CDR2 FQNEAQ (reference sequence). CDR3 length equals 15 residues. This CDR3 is CASSSPTGRNTEAFF. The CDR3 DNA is TGTGCCAGCAGCTCCCCGACAGGGAGGAACACTGAAGCTTTCTTT.

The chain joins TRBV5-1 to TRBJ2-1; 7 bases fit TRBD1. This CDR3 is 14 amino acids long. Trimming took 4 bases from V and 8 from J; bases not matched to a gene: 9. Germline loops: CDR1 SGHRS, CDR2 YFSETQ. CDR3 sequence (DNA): TGCGCCAGCAGCACCCTTAACAGGGGAGATGAGCAGTTCTTC. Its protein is CASSTLNRGDEQFF.

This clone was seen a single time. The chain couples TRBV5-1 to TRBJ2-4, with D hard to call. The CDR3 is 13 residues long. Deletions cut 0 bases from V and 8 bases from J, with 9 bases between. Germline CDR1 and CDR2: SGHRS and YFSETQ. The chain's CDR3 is CASSLGLKDIQYF. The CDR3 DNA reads TGCGCCAGCAGCTTGGGACTTAAGGACATTCAGTACTTC.

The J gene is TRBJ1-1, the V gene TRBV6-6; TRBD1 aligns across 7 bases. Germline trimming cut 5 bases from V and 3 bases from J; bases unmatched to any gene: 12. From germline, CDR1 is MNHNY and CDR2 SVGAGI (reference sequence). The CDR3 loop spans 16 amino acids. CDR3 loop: CASSRMGQRKDTEAFF. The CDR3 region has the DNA TGTGCCAGCAGTCGCATGGGACAGAGAAAGGACACTGAAGCTTTCTTT.

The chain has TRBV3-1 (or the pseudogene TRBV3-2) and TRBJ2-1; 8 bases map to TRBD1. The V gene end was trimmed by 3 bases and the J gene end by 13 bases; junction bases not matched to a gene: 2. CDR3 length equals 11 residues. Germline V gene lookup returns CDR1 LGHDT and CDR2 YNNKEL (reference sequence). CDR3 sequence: CASSQDRDQFF. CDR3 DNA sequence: TGTGCCAGCAGCCAGGACAGGGACCAGTTCTTC.